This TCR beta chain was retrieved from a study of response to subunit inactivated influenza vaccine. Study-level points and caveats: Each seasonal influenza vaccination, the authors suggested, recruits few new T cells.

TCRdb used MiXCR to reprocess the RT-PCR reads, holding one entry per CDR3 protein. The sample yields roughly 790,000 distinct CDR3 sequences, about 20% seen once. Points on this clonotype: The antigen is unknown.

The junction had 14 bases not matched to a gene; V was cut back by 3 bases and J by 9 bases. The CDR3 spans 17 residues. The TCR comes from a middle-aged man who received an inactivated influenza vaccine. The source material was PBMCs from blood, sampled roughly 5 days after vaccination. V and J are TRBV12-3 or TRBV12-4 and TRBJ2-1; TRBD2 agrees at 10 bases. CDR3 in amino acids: CASSLGDSGRSSGEQFF. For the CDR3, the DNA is TGTGCCAGCAGTTTGGGGGATAGCGGGAGGTCCTCGGGTGAGCAGTTCTTC.